This T cell receptor beta chain derives from a study of Tregs in tolerant kidney transplant recipients. Study-wide results and caveats: Changing PCR primers prevented nucleotide comparison between some patients' samples. Biological reproducibility was not directly addressed in this study. Activated donor B cell expansion appeared to reveal the most relevant donor-specific TCRbeta repertoire.

The CDR3 spans 15 residues. Trimming pared 3 bases from V and 3 bases from J, leaving 11 bases between. The germline CDR1 and CDR2 sequences are SGHTA and FQGTGA. A remark on this clone: Its target is unknown.

Recipients received nonmyeloablative bone marrow transplants from related graft donors, with transient mixed chimerism. Thawed PBMCs were FACS-sorted into unstimulated CD4+CD25+CD127- regulatory T cells, CD4+CD25- non-regulatory cells, CD4 and CD8 cells. TCRdb keeps only in-frame clones here, not all; method: immunoSEQ multiplex PCR. The sample consists of tens of thousands of clones, roughly 91% of them appearing once. The specimen was CD4+ T cells from blood (PBMCs), collected 24 months after the transplant. This sequence joins TRBV7-3 and TRBJ2-2; perhaps TRBD2 as D (6 bases). The receptor was derived from a human patient who received a combined kidney and bone marrow transplant. Some T cells may have originated in the graft donor. The CDR3 here is CASSLNRGYTGELFF. The CDR3 nucleotides are TGTGCCAGCAGCTTGAATCGGGGGTACACCGGGGAGCTGTTTTTT.